A single sample is the source of the 20 T cell receptor beta chains below, sequenced in a study of regulatory T cells in long-lasting Graves disease. The time point is: newly diagnosed GD, antithyroid drugs for less than 3 months. PBMC-extracted RNA yielded the TCR library. With iRepertoire HTBI primers and Arm-PCR of CDR3 regions, TCR beta libraries were built. In TCRdb, the multiplex PCR reads were re-called with MiXCR into one record per CDR3 protein. Found here are 300,000 to 400,000 distinct CDR3 sequences, around a sixth of them singletons; the top ten hold 22%. The material sequenced was peripheral blood mononuclear cells (PBMCs), taken at new diagnosis, from a patient treated with antithyroid drugs. These receptor sequences come from a female donor with Graves disease.

The chain is built from TRBV5-1 and TRBJ1-1; 11 bases are a match to TRBD1. From germline, CDR1 is SGHRS and CDR2 YFSETQ. V gave up 4 bases and J gave up 4 bases; unmatched junction bases: 9. This CDR3 is built from 16 residues. This chain's CDR3 is CASSPNPGTGGTEAFF. The CDR3 region has the DNA TGCGCCAGCAGCCCCAACCCCGGGACAGGGGGCACTGAAGCTTTCTTT. Full variable domain (rest looked up from reference TRBV5-1 and TRBJ1-1): KAGVTQTPRYLIKTRGQQVTLSCSPISGHRSVSWYQQTPGQGLQFLFEYFSETQRNKGNFPGRFSGRQFSNSRSEMNVSTLELGDSALYLCASSPNPGTGGTEAFFGQGTRLTVV.

The chain is built from TRBV18 and TRBJ1-6; 7 bases agree with TRBD1. Germline V gives CDR1 KGHSH, CDR2 LQKENI. CDR3 length equals 15 residues. Trimming removed 4 bases from V and 13 bases from J; junction bases left unmatched: 13. CDR3 sequence: CASSQLGQKLAPLHF. The CDR3, as DNA: TGTGCCAGCTCACAATTGGGACAGAAGCTTGCGCCCCTCCACTTT.

This clonotype was recorded many times. The chain combines TRBV6-9 with TRBJ1-2; 8 positions match TRBD1. Germline trimming cut 3 bases from V and 5 bases from J; bases unmatched to any gene: 8. This CDR3 region has 15 residues. Germline assignment: CDR1 MNHGY and CDR2 SVAAGI. CDR3 sequence reads: CASSYKVGTGYGYTF. As DNA, the CDR3 is TGTGCCAGCAGTTACAAGGTGGGGACAGGTTATGGCTACACCTTC.

This clonotype was counted at least ten times. The V and J genes are TRBV7-9 and TRBJ2-1; possibly TRBD1 for D (7 bases). The CDR3 sequence is 13 residues long. Germline values: CDR1 SEHNR, CDR2 FQNEAQ (reference sequence). V was trimmed by 6 bases and J by 9 bases, leaving 15 bases between them. Here the CDR3 reads CASRTGNSGEQFF. CDR3 DNA: TGTGCCAGCAGGACAGGGAATAGCGGTGAGCAGTTCTTC.

This clonotype was seen a handful of times. J is TRBJ2-1 and V is TRBV28; D is ambiguous. The CDR3 contains 15 residues. V gave up 4 bases and J gave up 6 bases, with 16 bases separating them. The germline CDR1 and CDR2 sequences are MDHEN and SYDVKM. The CDR3 region is CASSYQLPNPNEQFF. The CDR3 coding sequence is TGTGCCAGCAGTTACCAACTTCCGAATCCCAATGAGCAGTTCTTC.

This clonotype was seen a handful of times. This chain uses TRBV19 with TRBJ1-1; 10 positions agree with TRBD1. The CDR3 covers 16 residues. Germline CDR1 LNHDA, CDR2 SQIVND (reference sequence). Germline trimming cut 8 bases from V and 1 base from J; bases unmatched to any gene: 10. The CDR3 nucleotides read TGTGCCAGTGACAGGGGGCCGGTCCTCCCGAACACTGAAGCTTTCTTT. Residues: CASDRGPVLPNTEAFF.

A few counts support this clonotype. The chain joins TRBV29-1 to TRBJ2-1; D may match TRBD1 or TRBD2 (6 bases each). V lost 7 bases to trimming and J lost 8 bases, with 12 bases between them. The CDR3 length is 11 residues. Per the germline V gene, CDR1 is SQVTM and CDR2 is ANQGSEA. In nucleotides, the CDR3 is TGCAGCGGCGGTAGGGGGGATGAGCAGTTCTTC. It encodes CSGGRGDEQFF.

The sample holds many counts of this clonotype. This chain joins TRBV20-1 and TRBJ1-4, with D perhaps TRBD1 (6 bases). CDR1 and CDR2 (germline): DFQATT, SNEGSKA (reference sequence). Trimming stripped 6 bases from V and 8 bases from J, with 22 bases between. The CDR3 loop spans 15 amino acids. CDR3 nucleotide sequence: TGCAGTGCGTCGCCACAGGGTAACATACGAGAAAAACTGTTTTTT. Its translation: CSASPQGNIREKLFF.

This clonotype was seen many times. The chain combines TRBV12-3 or TRBV12-4 with TRBJ2-1; D gene ambiguous. CDR3 length equals 12 residues. The ends were cut back, 7 bases at V and 3 bases at J, with 7 bases in the middle. The CDR3 coding sequence is TGTGCCAGCACTCCCAGCTACAATGAGCAGTTCTTC. Translating gives CASTPSYNEQFF.

This clonotype was observed many times. The V and J genes are TRBV5-1 and TRBJ2-1, with TRBD1 identical over 7 bases. The CDR3 extends over 17 amino acids. Germline CDR1 and CDR2: SGHRS and YFSETQ. The junction had 10 bases not matched to a gene; V was cut back by 4 bases and J by 0 bases. The CDR3 is CASSPQPGQSSYNEQFF. The DNA of the CDR3 is TGCGCCAGCAGCCCCCAACCGGGACAGAGCTCCTACAATGAGCAGTTCTTC. Drawing the rest from reference TRBV5-1 and TRBJ2-1, the complete variable domain is KAGVTQTPRYLIKTRGQQVTLSCSPISGHRSVSWYQQTPGQGLQFLFEYFSETQRNKGNFPGRFSGRQFSNSRSEMNVSTLELGDSALYLCASSPQPGQSSYNEQFFGPGTRLTVL.

Many counts were recorded for this clonotype. The CDR3 DNA follows: TGTGCCAGCAAGGAAAACAAAGGAGGAGCAGATACGCAGTATTTT. Translating it yields CASKENKGGADTQYF. The J gene is TRBJ2-3, the V gene TRBV12-3 or TRBV12-4; D might be TRBD2 (5 bases). The V gene lost 7 bases and the J gene lost 4 bases, with 18 bases spanning the gap. The CDR3 totals 15 residues.

Only a few counts were recorded for this clonotype. The junction does not match germline at one end; this may be a read error. The chain carries TRBV2 and TRBJ1-4, with D possibly matching TRBD1 (5 bases). The CDR3 consists of 15 residues. Per the germline V gene, CDR1 is SNHLY and CDR2 is FYNNEI. The CDR3 DNA is TGTGCCAGCAGTGACGTCGGGACTTCTCTTGAAAAACCGTTTTTT. The encoded protein is CASSDVGTSLEKPFF.

This clonotype was recorded at least ten times. CDR3 amino acids: CSASMSHRSTDTQYF. CDR3 DNA: TGCAGTGCTAGTATGTCGCACCGGAGCACAGATACGCAGTATTTT. V usage is TRBV20-1 and J usage is TRBJ2-3; D not resolved. The CDR3 length is 15 residues. Germline V gives CDR1 DFQATT, CDR2 SNEGSKA (reference sequence). V was trimmed by 3 bases and J by 0 bases, leaving 13 bases between them.

This clonotype was counted only a few times. This rearrangement joins TRBV28 to TRBJ2-6; D uncertain. Trimming cost V 2 bases and J 0 bases, with 11 bases left between them. Germline CDR1 and CDR2: MDHEN and SYDVKM. CDR3 size: 17 residues. The CDR3 DNA sequence: TGTGCCAGCAGTTTAATGCGACCGGGCTCTGGGGCCAACGTCCTGACTTTC. This gives the protein CASSLMRPGSGANVLTF.

Ten or more counts support this clonotype. The chain joins TRBV11-2 to TRBJ2-7; 8 nucleotides line up with TRBD1. Trimming cost V 1 base and J 3 bases; bases outside gene matches: 5. From germline, CDR1 is SGHAT and CDR2 FQNNGV. This CDR3 spans 15 amino acids. CDR3 protein: CASSLVGQGNYEQYF. In DNA, the CDR3 is TGTGCCAGCAGCTTAGTCGGACAGGGAAACTACGAGCAGTACTTC.

This clonotype was counted at least ten times. V usage is TRBV28 and J usage is TRBJ1-5; a weak D match, TRBD1 (6 bases). The CDR3 totals 16 residues. Germline CDR1 is MDHEN and CDR2 is SYDVKM. V shed 6 bases and J shed 5 bases, with 20 bases lying between them. The CDR3 nucleotides are TGTGCCAGCAGCCGCCCGGGGTGGGGGCCTCATCAGCCCCAGCATTTT. It yields the protein CASSRPGWGPHQPQHF.

This clonotype was seen a single time. The V gene is TRBV29-1, the J gene TRBJ2-1; 9 bases map to TRBD2. Germline CDR1 reads SQVTM; CDR2 reads ANQGSEA. The CDR3 is 14 residues long. After removal of 6 bases from V and 0 bases from J, the junction contained 3 bases not matched to a gene. The CDR3 bases are TGCAGCGTAAGTAGCGGGAGCTCCTACAATGAGCAGTTCTTC. Its translation is CSVSSGSSYNEQFF.

This clonotype has at least ten counts. The chain joins TRBV10-2 to TRBJ2-1; D is unclear. The CDR3 has 12 amino acids. Trimming left V 8 bases short and J 4 bases short, with 9 bases between. CDR1 and CDR2 from the germline V gene are WSHSY and SAAADI. The DNA of the CDR3 is TGCGCCAGCTTAAGAGTTTACAATGAGCAGTTCTTC. Its translation is CASLRVYNEQFF.

The chain combines TRBV20-1 with TRBJ2-2; D possibly corresponds to TRBD2 (6 bases). The CDR3 length is 13 residues. The V end was cut by 6 bases, the J end by 4 bases, with 12 bases between. Germline V gene lookup returns CDR1 DFQATT and CDR2 SNEGSKA (reference sequence). Written as DNA, the CDR3 is TGCAGTGCCCCTCTGGGGGGCACCGGGGAGCTGTTTTTT. Translation gives CSAPLGGTGELFF.

This clonotype was counted only a few times. This may be a read error, as it is one base from a much larger clone. The J gene is TRBJ2-3, the V gene TRBV20-1; TRBD2 matches at 7 bases. The germline V gene encodes CDR1 DFQATT and CDR2 SNEGSKA (reference sequence). This CDR3 has 14 amino acids. CDR3 bases: TGCAGTGCTACGGCGGGAGCGCGCACAGATACGCAGTGTTTT. Its translation: CSATAGARTDTQCF.